The present T cell receptor (beta chain) was sequenced within a study of T cell responses to AZD1222 COVID-19 vaccine. Turning to the study itself: Combined were second doses at about 4 or about 12 weeks. Findings and limits, study-wide: At baseline, just a handful of AZD1222 recipients tested seropositive. Regions 160-218 and 743-854 held dominance among vaccine-associated CD4 TCRs, which spanned spike.

The CDR3 contains 15 residues. Germline V lookup: CDR1 LNHDA, CDR2 SQIVND (reference sequence). Trimming at V came to 3 bases and at J to 2 bases, leaving 6 bases not matched to a gene. Concerning this clone itself: Its target is unknown.

The table came from immunoSEQ multiplex PCR; TCRdb's copy has only in-frame clones and leaves some out. The data show 200,000 to 300,000 clones, 85% to 95% seen once. The sequence was collected from an adult in good health. The specimen comprised peripheral blood, sampled on day 0 of AZD1222 vaccination. This rearrangement joins TRBV19 to TRBJ1-1; 7 bases are shared with TRBD1. The CDR3 DNA reads TGTGCCAGTAGTATGGGACAGATGAGAAACACTGAAGCTTTCTTT. This codes for CASSMGQMRNTEAFF. The complete variable domain, with remaining parts taken from reference TRBV19 and TRBJ1-1, reads DGGITQSPKYLFRKEGQNVTLSCEQNLNHDAMYWYRQDPGQGLRLIYYSQIVNDFQKGDIAEGYSVSREKKESFPLTVTSAQKNPTAFYLCASSMGQMRNTEAFFGQGTRLTVV.